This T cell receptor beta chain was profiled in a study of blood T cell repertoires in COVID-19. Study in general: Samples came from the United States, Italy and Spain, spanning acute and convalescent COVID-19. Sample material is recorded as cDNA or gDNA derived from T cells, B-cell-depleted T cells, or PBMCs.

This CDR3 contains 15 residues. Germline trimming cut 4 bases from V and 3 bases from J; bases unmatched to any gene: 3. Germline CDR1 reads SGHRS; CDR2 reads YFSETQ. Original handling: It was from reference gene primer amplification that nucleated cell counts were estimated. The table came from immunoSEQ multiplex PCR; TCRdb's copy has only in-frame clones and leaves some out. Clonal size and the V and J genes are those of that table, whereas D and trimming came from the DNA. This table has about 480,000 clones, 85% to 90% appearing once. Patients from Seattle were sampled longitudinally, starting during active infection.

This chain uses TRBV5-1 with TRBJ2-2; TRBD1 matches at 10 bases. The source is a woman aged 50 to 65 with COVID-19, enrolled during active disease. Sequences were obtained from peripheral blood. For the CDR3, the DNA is TGCGCCAGCAGCGTGGACAGGGGGGACACCGGGGAGCTGTTTTTT. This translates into CASSVDRGDTGELFF.